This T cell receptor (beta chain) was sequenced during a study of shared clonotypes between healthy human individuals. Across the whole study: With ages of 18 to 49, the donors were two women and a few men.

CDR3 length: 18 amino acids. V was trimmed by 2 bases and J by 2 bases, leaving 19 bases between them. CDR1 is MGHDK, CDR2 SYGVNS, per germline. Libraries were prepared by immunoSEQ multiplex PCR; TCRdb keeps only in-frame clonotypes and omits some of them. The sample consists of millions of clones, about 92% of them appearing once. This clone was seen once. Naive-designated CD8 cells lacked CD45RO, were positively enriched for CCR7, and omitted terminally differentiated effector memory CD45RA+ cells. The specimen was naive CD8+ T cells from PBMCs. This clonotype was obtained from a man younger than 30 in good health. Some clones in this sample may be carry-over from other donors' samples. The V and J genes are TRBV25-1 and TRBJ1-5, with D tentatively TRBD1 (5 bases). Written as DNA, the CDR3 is TGTGCCAGCAGTGAAAGGTTCTTACGACAGTGCGGCAATCAGCCCCAGCATTTT. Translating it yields CASSERFLRQCGNQPQHF. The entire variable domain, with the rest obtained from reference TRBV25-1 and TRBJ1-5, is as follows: EADIYQTPRYLVIGTGKKITLECSQTMGHDKMYWYQQDPGMELHLIHYSYGVNSTEKGDLSSESTVSRIRTEHFPLTLESARPSHTSQYLCASSERFLRQCGNQPQHFGDGTRLSIL.